This is a list of T cell receptor beta chains from one sample in a study of T cell repertoires in cytomegalovirus infection. TCRdb re-called the reads with MiXCR, one entry per CDR3 protein. The sample carries fewer than 550,000 distinct CDR3 sequences, approximately 15% recorded once. Specimen: CD8+ T cells from PBMCs. The source is a human donor in good health (CMV status not recorded). Some clones in this sample may be carry-over from other donors' samples. CDR3s include the opening cysteine and the closing phenylalanine or tryptophan. Fields, in order: D gene, J gene, clone size, V gene, CDR3 length, CDR3 protein, CDR3 DNA. D genes are given only for firm matches. Part of the rows lack a size; the others show once, few, many or a class for expanded clones.

d_call: -
j_call: TRBJ2-7
clone_size: few
v_call: TRBV28
cdr3_length: 15
cdr3_aa: CASSFPRRAAYEQYF
cdr3_nt: TGTGCCAGCAGTTTCCCTCGGCGGGCCGCCTACGAGCAGTACTTC

d_call: TRBD1
j_call: TRBJ1-5
clone_size: -
v_call: TRBV19
cdr3_length: 14
cdr3_aa: CASSDRGFNQPQHF
cdr3_nt: TGTGCCAGTTCGGACAGGGGGTTCAATCAGCCCCAGCATTTT

d_call: -
j_call: TRBJ1-5
clone_size: -
v_call: TRBV5-1
cdr3_length: 14
cdr3_aa: CASRRHPSDQPQHF
cdr3_nt: TGCGCCAGCAGGAGACACCCTAGCGATCAGCCCCAGCATTTT

d_call: -
j_call: TRBJ2-6
clone_size: many
v_call: TRBV11-2
cdr3_length: 13
cdr3_aa: CASSPPLANVLTF
cdr3_nt: TGTGCCAGCAGCCCACCTCTGGCCAACGTCCTGACTTTC

d_call: -
j_call: TRBJ1-2
clone_size: -
v_call: TRBV25-1
cdr3_length: 14
cdr3_aa: CASSGVEANYGYTF
cdr3_nt: TGTGCCAGCAGTGGGGTCGAGGCTAACTATGGCTACACCTTC

d_call: TRBD1
j_call: TRBJ1-1
clone_size: -
v_call: TRBV5-6
cdr3_length: 15
cdr3_aa: CASSFGTALDTEAFF
cdr3_nt: TGTGCCAGCAGCTTCGGGACAGCTCTGGACACTGAAGCTTTCTTT

d_call: -
j_call: TRBJ2-1
clone_size: -
v_call: TRBV5-1
cdr3_length: 14
cdr3_aa: CASSPSRAVNEQFF
cdr3_nt: TGCGCCAGCAGTCCGTCCAGGGCGGTAAATGAGCAGTTCTTC

d_call: TRBD2
j_call: TRBJ2-1
clone_size: many
v_call: TRBV6-5
cdr3_length: 15
cdr3_aa: CASSYSGLAGGQQFF
cdr3_nt: TGTGCCAGCAGTTACTCCGGACTAGCGGGGGGGCAGCAGTTCTTC

d_call: -
j_call: TRBJ2-3
clone_size: few
v_call: TRBV7-9
cdr3_length: 18
cdr3_aa: CASSLVERIAGALDTQYF
cdr3_nt: TGTGCCAGCAGCTTAGTGGAGCGGATCGCGGGGGCCTTAGATACGCAGTATTTT

d_call: -
j_call: TRBJ1-5
clone_size: few
v_call: TRBV6-6
cdr3_length: 14
cdr3_aa: CASSPGPRNQPQHF
cdr3_nt: TGTGCCAGCAGTCCGGGACCGCGCAATCAGCCCCAGCATTTT

d_call: -
j_call: TRBJ2-1
clone_size: few
v_call: TRBV27
cdr3_length: 12
cdr3_aa: CASSLIGSEQFF
cdr3_nt: TGTGCCAGCAGTTTAATAGGGAGTGAGCAGTTCTTC

d_call: TRBD2
j_call: TRBJ2-2
clone_size: few
v_call: TRBV24-1
cdr3_length: 21
cdr3_aa: CATSDPLHGPAGGTNTGELFF
cdr3_nt: TGTGCCACCAGTGACCCCCTGCACGGTCCAGCGGGAGGGACGAACACCGGGGAGCTGTTTTTT

d_call: TRBD1
j_call: TRBJ1-2
clone_size: many
v_call: TRBV27
cdr3_length: 14
cdr3_aa: CASSAGTGGYGYTF
cdr3_nt: TGTGCCAGCAGTGCAGGGACAGGGGGCTATGGCTACACCTTC

d_call: TRBD2
j_call: TRBJ2-7
clone_size: -
v_call: TRBV5-1
cdr3_length: 13
cdr3_aa: CDSRLAGAYEQYF
cdr3_nt: TGCGACAGCAGACTAGCGGGAGCATACGAGCAGTACTTC